This TCR beta chain stems from a study of early T cells in non-severe SARS-CoV-2 infection. About the study: Chains were not paired, and sequencing was done on bulk RNA from unsorted whole blood.

A single record per CDR3 protein comes from TCRdb applying MiXCR to the 5' RACE reads. This repertoire shows 26,000 or so distinct CDR3 sequences, under 5% found once; its top ten account for 5% to 7.5%. The V gene's germline CDR1 is MDHEN and CDR2 SYDVKM. The CDR3 runs 14 residues. V dropped 3 bases and J dropped 1 base, with 8 bases sitting between them. This clonotype has ten or more counts. Its antigen remains unknown. Overall study findings and caveats: CD4 and private specificities were missed by VDJdb matching, which favored anti-spike CD8 responses.

The chain carries TRBV28 and TRBJ2-3; D call uncertain. Material: whole blood. The TCR sequence derives from an adult who was a healthcare worker with PCR-confirmed SARS-CoV-2 infection or an uninfected control (not recorded which). The CDR3 coding sequence is TGTGCCAGCAGTTTCGTTGCTGGCACAGATACGCAGTATTTT. This encodes CASSFVAGTDTQYF.